This TCR beta chain came from a study of CD8+ T cells in alopecia areata. As for the study in general: Severity scoring for treated patients was based on the percentage of affected scalp area. Findings and limits, study-wide: Scalp and blood retained many expanded lesional clones during tofacitinib. Tofacitinib significantly brought down scalp clonality and expanded CD8+ clones among top 100. There were also resident alphabeta T cells of normal skin sequenced in scalp samples.

V dropped 5 bases and J dropped 6; count of bases not matched to a gene: 6. Germline values: CDR1 SNHLY, CDR2 FYNNEI. The CDR3 is 15 residues long. Specified treatment: oral pan-JAK inhibitor, 5-10 mg twice daily. The table lists this clone with a few counts. The antigen remains unidentified. RNA was extracted and reverse transcribed into cDNA as the sequencing template. TCRdb keeps only in-frame clones here, not all; method: immunoSEQ multiplex PCR. The sample has 110,000 or so clones, less than 60% seen once. The sequence was obtained from a human donor with alopecia areata. Material: CD4+ T cells sorted from blood, obtained at week 24, from a patient treated with tofacitinib. V and J are TRBV2 and TRBJ2-3; TRBD2 agrees at 12 bases. The DNA of the CDR3 is TGTGCCAGCAGTCCTAGCGGGGGGGCCAGGGATACGCAGTATTTT. It is translated as CASSPSGGARDTQYF.